This is a list of T cell receptor beta chains from one sample in a study of shared T cell receptors in the human thymus. The repertoire was sequenced with immunoSEQ multiplex PCR; TCRdb's copy has only in-frame clones and lacks some. The sample yields about 380,000 clones, approximately 95% seen once. Sequencing was performed on thymocytes. The receptors derive from a human donor. Each CDR3 is given with its conserved first and last residue. D genes are given only for firm matches. Not every row has a clone size; where given, it reads once, few, many or a size class.

-,-,TRBJ2-1,TRBV28,TGTGCCAGCAGTGCACTAACCGGGGAGACCGCCTCGCATCATCACAGCTCCTACAATGAGCAGTTCTTC,CASSALTGETASHHHSSYNEQFF
TRBD1,once,TRBJ2-7,TRBV4-1,TGCGCCAGCAGCCAAGAAGAGACAGGGTGGAGCCCCTACGAGCAGTACTTC,CASSQEETGWSPYEQYF
TRBD2,once,TRBJ2-2,TRBV4-1,TGCGCCAGCAGCCACCCACTAGCGGGAGGGCCAGGCACCGGGGAGCTGTTTTTT,CASSHPLAGGPGTGELFF
-,-,TRBJ2-7,TRBV7-7,TGTGCCAGCAGCTTTACCCGGGGCCGGGGAGCCCCGAAGGACTCCTACGAGCAGTACTTC,CASSFTRGRGAPKDSYEQYF
-,-,TRBJ2-7,TRBV28,TGTGCCAGCACCACTTTGGGAGGGACACATTACGAGCAGTACTTC,CASTTLGGTHYEQYF
TRBD1,-,TRBJ1-2,TRBV7-8,TGTGCTAGCAGCTTCCTATGGGGGGACAGGGCGGCCTATGGCTACACCTTC,CASSFLWGDRAAYGYTF
TRBD1,-,TRBJ2-7,TRBV7-3,TGTGCCAGCAGCTTAAAGGGACAGGTTTACGAGCAGTACTTC,CASSLKGQVYEQYF
-,-,TRBJ2-5,TRBV5-4,TGTGCCAGCAGCTTGGGAGGGGTCCAAGAGCCCCAGTACTTC,CASSLGGVQEPQYF
-,-,TRBJ2-1,TRBV15,TGTGCCACCAGCAGAGACTCGTCTGAGCAGTTCTTC,CATSRDSSEQFF
-,-,TRBJ2-1,TRBV28,TGTGCCAGCACAGGGGCCAATGAGCAGTTCTTC,CASTGANEQFF
TRBD1,few,TRBJ1-5,TRBV28,TGTGCCAGCAGGACAGGGGGCAGCAATCAGCCCCAGCATTTT,CASRTGGSNQPQHF
-,-,TRBJ1-2,TRBV4-3,TGCGCCAGCAGCCAAGCGGGGTTTGGGGCATTGAACTTC,CASSQAGFGALNF